These 16 T cell receptor beta chains originate from one sample sequenced in a study of blood T cell repertoires in COVID-19. The protocol was immunoSEQ multiplex PCR, while the TCRdb copy is restricted to in-frame clones and leaves out a portion. This sample has under 150,000 clones, with 70% to 90% found just once. What was sequenced was peripheral blood. The receptors stem from a man in his sixties with active or convalescent COVID-19.

The gene calls are TRBV28 and TRBJ2-1; 9 bases agree with TRBD2. The CDR3 runs 19 residues. The germline gives CDR1 MDHEN, CDR2 SYDVKM. Unmatched junction bases numbered 18, after V lost 4 bases and J lost 5 bases. CDR3 in amino acids: CASSSLLRFLAGNHNEQFF. In DNA form, the CDR3 reads TGTGCCAGCAGTTCCCTCCTGCGATTCCTAGCGGGAAATCACAATGAGCAGTTCTTC.

The V call is TRBV5-1, the J call TRBJ2-7, with 10 positions matching TRBD2. Germline V gene lookup returns CDR1 SGHRS and CDR2 YFSETQ. The junction had 6 bases not matched to a gene; V was cut back by 2 bases and J by 7 bases. The CDR3 has 14 residues. The CDR3 region is CASSLRTSGVEQYF. The CDR3 DNA follows: TGCGCCAGCAGCTTACGGACTAGCGGAGTTGAGCAGTACTTC.

This CDR3 reads CASSTPLGLAGGRSSYEQYF. The CDR3 DNA follows: TGTGCCAGCAGTACGCCCCTGGGACTAGCGGGAGGGAGGAGCTCCTACGAGCAGTACTTC. V usage is TRBV6-2 or TRBV6-3 and J usage is TRBJ2-7; 16 bases fit TRBD2. Germline CDR1 is MNHEY and CDR2 is SVGEGT. This CDR3 region has 20 residues. With 5 bases clipped from V and 0 bases from J, the junction kept 13 bases outside the gene matches.

V and J are TRBV18 and TRBJ2-7; a weak D match, TRBD1 (6 bases). This CDR3 spans 15 amino acids. The germline V and J ends were trimmed by 0 bases and 4 bases, with 13 bases remaining between them. CDR1 is KGHSH, CDR2 LQKENI, per germline. This chain's CDR3 is CASSPPKGTFYEQYF. The CDR3 coding sequence is TGTGCCAGCTCACCACCAAAAGGGACATTTTACGAGCAGTACTTC.

V gene TRBV12-3 or TRBV12-4 combines with J gene TRBJ2-3; tentative D call: TRBD1 (6 bases). This CDR3 contains 13 residues. The germline V and J ends were trimmed by 3 bases and 4 bases, with 8 bases remaining between them. The CDR3 sequence: CASSFRQADTQYF. As DNA, the CDR3 is TGTGCCAGCAGTTTTCGACAGGCAGATACGCAGTATTTT.

The chain has TRBV2 and TRBJ2-7; TRBD2 matches at 7 bases. The length of the CDR3 is 15 residues. Germline V gene lookup returns CDR1 SNHLY and CDR2 FYNNEI. V lost 2 bases and J lost 2; bases outside the gene matches: 6. The CDR3 spells CASSESLAAPYEQYF. In nucleotides, the CDR3 is TGTGCCAGCAGTGAAAGCCTAGCGGCCCCCTACGAGCAGTACTTC.

The chain recombines TRBV19 with TRBJ2-6; 7 bases map to TRBD2. The CDR3 sequence is 17 residues long. V lost 7 bases to trimming and J lost 2 bases; unmatched junction nucleotides: 11. CDR1 is LNHDA and CDR2 is SQIVND in the germline V gene (reference sequence). The CDR3 is CASTTQGGVAGANVLTF. CDR3 DNA: TGTGCCAGTACCACGCAGGGAGGGGTCGCTGGGGCCAACGTCCTGACTTTC.

V usage is TRBV7-6 and J usage is TRBJ2-1; 8 bases line up with TRBD2. The CDR3 is 17 residues long. CDR1 is SGHVS, CDR2 FNYEAQ, per germline. V shed 1 base and J 8 bases; nucleotides not matched to a gene: 13. The CDR3 coding sequence is TGTGCCAGCAGCTTAGAGTCTACGGCGGGAGGAGGCTATGAGCAGTTCTTC. Translation: CASSLESTAGGGYEQFF. Supplemented by reference TRBV7-6 and TRBJ2-1, the full variable domain reads GAGVSQSPRYKVTKRGQDVALRCDPISGHVSLYWYRQALGQGPEFLTYFNYEAQQDKSGLPNDRFSAERPEGSISTLTIQRTEQRDSAMYRCASSLESTAGGGYEQFFGPGTRLTVL.

The rearrangement joins TRBV19 to TRBJ1-4; 7 positions match TRBD1. CDR1 is LNHDA, CDR2 SQIVND, per germline (reference sequence). The junction had 7 bases not matched to a gene; V was cut back by 4 bases and J by 8 bases. The CDR3 is 14 residues long. The CDR3 coding sequence is TGTGCCAGTAGTAGTCAAGGGGGCTCCGAAAAACTGTTTTTT. Residues: CASSSQGGSEKLFF.

The V call is TRBV25-1, the J call TRBJ2-7; 10 bases are shared with TRBD2. The CDR3 loop spans 14 amino acids. Trimming cost V 6 bases and J 3 bases; bases outside gene matches: 5. The germline CDR1 and CDR2 sequences are MGHDK and SYGVNS. The CDR3 reads CASSKAGGGYEQYF. DNA for the CDR3: TGTGCCAGCAGCAAAGCGGGAGGGGGCTACGAGCAGTACTTC.

This clone is a singleton in its sample. The chain joins TRBV28 to TRBJ1-2; a possible D gene is TRBD1 (5 bases). CDR1 and CDR2 (germline): MDHEN, SYDVKM. V was trimmed by 3 bases and J by 2 bases, leaving 7 bases between them. This CDR3 contains 13 residues. This CDR3 reads CASSLDTNYGYTF. The CDR3 DNA sequence: TGTGCCAGCAGTTTGGACACCAACTATGGCTACACCTTC.

The chain combines TRBV12-3 or TRBV12-4 with TRBJ2-7, with D unclear. This CDR3 has 11 amino acids. V was pared by 8 bases and J by 0 bases, with 5 bases between. CDR3 DNA: TGTGCCAGCTCTTACTCCTACGAGCAGTACTTC. Translating gives CASSYSYEQYF.

The chain has TRBV7-2 and TRBJ2-2, with D maybe TRBD2 (6 bases). The germline gives CDR1 SGHTA, CDR2 FQGNSA. Deletions cut 4 bases from V and 6 bases from J, with 18 bases between. The CDR3 consists of 16 residues. CDR3 in amino acids: CASSSGAGRVSGELFF. CDR3 coding DNA: TGTGCCAGCAGCTCTGGGGCGGGGCGAGTTTCCGGGGAGCTGTTTTTT.

The V gene is TRBV7-8, the J gene TRBJ2-7; perhaps TRBD2 as D (5 bases). Germline loops: CDR1 SGHVS, CDR2 FQNEAQ. V gave up 4 bases and J gave up 0 bases, with 19 bases separating them. The CDR3 loop spans 17 amino acids. The CDR3 protein is CASSSQAGRGISYEQYF. The CDR3 nucleotides are TGTGCCAGCAGCTCCCAGGCCGGCAGAGGGATCTCCTACGAGCAGTACTTC.

The chain recombines TRBV19 with TRBJ2-2, with D perhaps TRBD2 (6 bases). Germline loops: CDR1 LNHDA, CDR2 SQIVND (reference sequence). This CDR3 contains 15 residues. Trimming removed 8 bases from V and 0 bases from J, with 13 bases in between. The CDR3 DNA is TGTGCCAGTTCGGTGGGGACTGCGAACACCGGGGAGCTGTTTTTT. Translated, it gives CASSVGTANTGELFF.

The genes are TRBV11-2 and TRBJ2-7, with a possible D match to TRBD2 (5 bases). The germline gives CDR1 SGHAT, CDR2 FQNNGV. The CDR3 has 13 residues. Trimming took 6 bases from V and 5 from J, leaving 14 bases between them. CDR3 loop: CASRYMAGNEQYF. The CDR3 bases are TGTGCCAGCAGATACATGGCGGGTAACGAGCAGTACTTC.